These 28 T cell receptor beta chains originate from one sample sequenced in a study of Graves' ophthalmopathy and Graves' hyperthyroidism. Amplification targeted the TCR beta CDR3 regions, with RNA transcripts as the source material. The first round was an RT-PCR with HTBI primers, and the second round was a multiplex PCR. Each CDR3 protein is one row after TCRdb ran MiXCR on the multiplex PCR reads. The sample has about 480,000 distinct CDR3 sequences, about an eighth seen once. Input material: blood. Receptors were obtained from a woman aged 25 to 39 with Graves' ophthalmopathy.

The sample holds many counts of this clonotype. V and J are TRBV20-1 and TRBJ1-5, with D maybe TRBD1 (6 bases). Between the trimmed V and J ends, which lost 6 bases and 1 base, there was a span of 10 bases. This CDR3 is built from 13 residues. Looked up from germline, CDR1 is DFQATT and CDR2 is SNEGSKA (reference sequence). The CDR3: CSAEDSSNQPQHF. For the CDR3, the DNA is TGCAGTGCAGAGGACAGCAGCAATCAGCCCCAGCATTTT.

The chain links TRBV5-5 to TRBJ1-1, with D perhaps matching TRBD1 (5 bases). V gave up 0 bases and J gave up 7 bases, with 13 bases separating them. The CDR3 loop spans 14 amino acids. The germline V gene has CDR1 SGHKS and CDR2 YYEKEE (reference sequence). The CDR3 DNA is TGTGCCAGCAGCTTGGGGTGGGGGTTAGGTGAAGCTTTCTTT. It translates to CASSLGWGLGEAFF.

Many counts were recorded for this clonotype. This rearrangement joins TRBV19 to TRBJ2-2; D is possibly TRBD2 (5 bases). Trimming shortened V by 3 bases and J by 2 bases, and 10 bases separated the two germline ends. CDR3 length: 15 amino acids. In germline, CDR1 is LNHDA, CDR2 SQIVND (reference sequence). In nucleotides, the CDR3 is TGTGCCAGTAGTATCTCACGGGGTAACACCGGGGAGCTGTTTTTT. Amino acids: CASSISRGNTGELFF.

This clonotype came up many times. The rearrangement uses TRBV12-3 or TRBV12-4 and TRBJ1-6, with D possibly matching TRBD1 (5 bases). The CDR3 runs 13 residues. Trimming removed 6 bases from V and 9 bases from J, with 12 bases in between. The CDR3 DNA follows: TGTGCCAGCAGCCCTAGGGGAGTTTCACCCCTCCACTTT. As protein: CASSPRGVSPLHF.

This clonotype has ten or more counts. The chain carries TRBV27 and TRBJ2-3; 7 nucleotides match TRBD2. The germline V gene encodes CDR1 MNHEY and CDR2 SMNVEV (reference sequence). V trimming: 5 bases; J trimming: 2 bases; junction bases outside the gene matches: 4. The CDR3 contains 14 residues. In DNA form, the CDR3 reads TGTGCCAGCAGTCCCGGACTAGTCACAGATACGCAGTATTTT. Residues: CASSPGLVTDTQYF.

This clonotype was recorded at least ten times. This sequence joins TRBV7-9 and TRBJ1-1; D not resolved. CDR1 SEHNR and CDR2 FQNEAQ come from the germline V gene (reference sequence). The V end lost 5 bases, the J end lost 7 bases, and 8 bases lay between the germline ends. This CDR3 is built from 11 residues. The chain's CDR3 is CASSPGVEAFF. CDR3 nucleotide sequence: TGTGCCAGCAGCCCCGGGGTTGAAGCTTTCTTT.

This clonotype was counted at least ten times. The gene calls are TRBV5-6 and TRBJ1-1; a possible D gene is TRBD1 (5 bases). Trimming cost V 1 base and J 3 bases, with 13 bases left between them. Germline V lookup: CDR1 SGHDT, CDR2 YYEEEE. This CDR3 region has 15 residues. CDR3 amino acids: CASSLFRGTDTEAFF. The CDR3, as DNA: TGTGCCAGCAGCTTGTTTAGGGGAACGGACACTGAAGCTTTCTTT.

As to this clonotype: This clone may be a read error of a much larger clone one base away. No conserved phenylalanine or tryptophan ends this CDR3, so it is likely a read error. The genes are TRBV28 and TRBJ1-2; D is unresolved. There are 14 residues in the CDR3. Germline CDR1 reads MDHEN; CDR2 reads SYDVKM. Between the trimmed V and J ends, which lost 10 bases and 4 bases, there was a span of 19 bases. CDR3 region: CATQKFIGIYGYTV. CDR3 nucleotides: TGTGCCACCCAGAAGTTTATCGGAATCTATGGCTACACCGTC.

In this sample, this clonotype turned up many times. The J gene is TRBJ2-5, the V gene TRBV12-3 or TRBV12-4, with TRBD2 matching over 8 bases. The J segment lost 3 bases and the V segment lost 6 bases, leaving 6 bases of the junction unmatched. This CDR3 is built from 14 residues. Here the CDR3 reads CASSTPGLEETQYF. The CDR3 DNA reads TGTGCCAGCAGCACCCCGGGACTAGAAGAGACCCAGTACTTC.

This clonotype has at least ten counts. V gene TRBV9 combines with J gene TRBJ1-1, with 7 bases identical to TRBD1. This CDR3 is 15 amino acids long. Trimming took 3 bases from V and 4 from J; bases not matched to a gene: 9. Germline-derived CDR1 and CDR2 are SGDLS and YYNGEE. In DNA, the CDR3 is TGTGCCAGCAGCGCCCAACAGGGGCTGGGCACTGAAGCTTTCTTT. Translation: CASSAQQGLGTEAFF.

At least ten counts were recorded for this clonotype. This sequence joins TRBV30 and TRBJ2-7; 8 bases line up with TRBD2. CDR3 length equals 16 residues. The junction had 17 bases not matched to a gene; V was cut back by 3 bases and J by 7 bases. The germline gives CDR1 GTSNPN, CDR2 SVGIG (reference sequence). The DNA for the CDR3 is TGTGCCTGGAGGACCCGGGGGGGGAGGCTTAGTGGTGAGCAGTACTTC. This sequence encodes CAWRTRGGRLSGEQYF.

This clonotype was observed a handful of times. The gene calls are TRBV13 and TRBJ1-2; a weak D match, TRBD1 (6 bases). The CDR3 sequence is 16 residues long. Germline CDR1 and CDR2: PRHDT and FYEKMQ (reference sequence). Trimming removed 3 bases at V and 3 bases at J, with 17 bases between. In DNA form, the CDR3 reads TGTGCCAGCAGCTTCTTTAAGGCAGGGGATCACTATGGCTACACCTTC. Translation: CASSFFKAGDHYGYTF. Supplemented by reference TRBV13 and TRBJ1-2, the full variable domain reads AAGVIQSPRHLIKEKRETATLKCYPIPRHDTVYWYQQGPGQDPQFLISFYEKMQSDKGSIPDRFSAQQFSDYHSELNMSSLELGDSALYFCASSFFKAGDHYGYTFGSGTRLTVV.

This clonotype was counted ten times or more. The V call is TRBV6-1, the J call TRBJ2-5; D assignment may be TRBD1 or TRBD2 (5 bases each). CDR1 MNHNS and CDR2 SASEGT come from the germline V gene. CDR3 length: 15 residues. Trimming removed 3 bases at V and 5 bases at J, with 16 bases between. The CDR3 nucleotides are TGTGCCAGCAGTGATGACAGTGAGGGCTGGGAGACCCAGTACTTC. Amino acid sequence: CASSDDSEGWETQYF.

Many counts were recorded for this clonotype. This chain connects TRBV5-8 to TRBJ2-7, with D unresolved. CDR3 length equals 13 residues. Trimming removed 0 bases at V and 11 bases at J, with 15 bases between. CDR1 is SGHTS, CDR2 YDEGEE, per germline. CDR3 sequence: CASSLGQSKIKYF. The CDR3 DNA reads as TGTGCCAGCAGCTTGGGCCAGTCCAAGATCAAGTACTTC.

This clonotype was recorded many times. The chain recombines TRBV6-5 with TRBJ2-5, with D maybe TRBD1 (5 bases). The CDR3 runs to 13 residues. The ends were cut back, 5 bases at V and 5 bases at J, with 12 bases in the middle. The germline gives CDR1 MNHEY, CDR2 SVGAGI. DNA for the CDR3: TGTGCCAGCAGTCAGGGCAGGCGGGAGACCCAGTACTTC. The encoded protein is CASSQGRRETQYF.

This clonotype occurred many times. The chain carries TRBV28 and TRBJ2-7; 7 bases line up with TRBD1. CDR1 and CDR2 from the germline V gene are MDHEN and SYDVKM. V dropped 5 bases and J dropped 5; count of bases not matched to a gene: 9. This CDR3 is built from 14 residues. The CDR3 loop reads CASSIPYRGHEQYF. The DNA of the CDR3 is TGTGCCAGCAGTATCCCCTACAGGGGCCACGAGCAGTACTTC.

This clonotype has ten or more counts. V and J are TRBV12-3 or TRBV12-4 and TRBJ2-7, with TRBD1 matching 8 bases. The CDR3 covers 14 residues. V shed 7 bases and J 3 bases; nucleotides not matched to a gene: 8. CDR3 protein: CASKVDRGYYEQYF. The CDR3 bases are TGTGCCAGCAAAGTCGACAGGGGCTACTACGAGCAGTACTTC.

This clonotype was seen at least ten times. V and J are TRBV12-3 or TRBV12-4 and TRBJ2-7; maybe TRBD2 (5 bases). The CDR3 is 14 amino acids. Trimming took off 4 bases at V and 6 bases at J, with 16 bases between the two ends. As DNA, the CDR3 is TGTGCCAGCAGTTCAAATCTGGGTGGACTCGAGCAGTACTTC. Translated: CASSSNLGGLEQYF.

The chain joins TRBV5-1 to TRBJ2-7; 10 nucleotides agree with TRBD2. After removal of 6 bases from V and 5 bases from J, the junction contained 11 bases not matched to a gene. The CDR3 has 15 amino acids. Germline V CDR1 and CDR2: SGHRS, YFSETQ. CDR3 in DNA: TGCGCCAGCACCTCCTTAAGCGGGAGGGAGGACGAGCAGTACTTC. Translating it yields CASTSLSGREDEQYF.

The table lists this clonotype with many counts. The genes are TRBV6-1 and TRBJ1-1, with D unclear. V was shortened by 7 bases and J by 1 base, with 13 bases between the two germline ends. In germline, CDR1 is MNHNS, CDR2 SASEGT. The CDR3 has 14 residues. CDR3 loop: CASMDQVENTEAFF. The CDR3, as DNA: TGTGCCAGCATGGATCAGGTAGAGAACACTGAAGCTTTCTTT.

This clonotype was recorded at least ten times. This rearrangement joins TRBV6-5 to TRBJ2-5; a possible D gene is TRBD2 (5 bases). The CDR3 has 14 residues. V was pared by 8 bases and J by 1 base, with 14 bases between. Germline V gene lookup returns CDR1 MNHEY and CDR2 SVGAGI. The CDR3 sequence is CASGLQSGQETQYF. The CDR3 coding sequence is TGTGCCAGCGGACTCCAGTCGGGCCAAGAGACCCAGTACTTC.

This clonotype has at least ten counts. The J gene is TRBJ1-5, the V gene TRBV2, with TRBD1 matching 8 bases. The V and J ends lost 5 bases and 4 bases, in that order; junction bases with no gene match: 4. The V gene's germline CDR1 is SNHLY and CDR2 FYNNEI. CDR3 length: 14 residues. The CDR3 bases are TGTGCCAGCAGTTTGACAGGGGTGAATCAGCCCCAGCATTTT. Translating gives CASSLTGVNQPQHF.

Ten or more counts support this clonotype. The chain uses TRBV15 and TRBJ2-7; 9 nucleotides agree with TRBD2. This CDR3 contains 18 residues. Germline V gene sequence: CDR1 LNHNV, CDR2 YYDKDF (reference sequence). Trimming at V came to 0 bases and at J to 3 bases, leaving 12 bases not matched to a gene. The CDR3 protein is CATSRDLPKTTSGYEQYF. Here the CDR3 DNA reads TGTGCCACCAGCAGAGATCTCCCTAAAACGACTAGCGGCTACGAGCAGTACTTC.

V and J are TRBV3-1 and TRBJ1-2; the match to TRBD1 covers 9 bases. After removal of 4 bases from V and 3 bases from J, the junction contained 6 bases not matched to a gene. CDR1 is LGHDT and CDR2 is YNNKEL in the germline V gene (reference sequence). The CDR3 is made up of 15 amino acids. Here the CDR3 reads CASSRRQGGDYGYTF. The CDR3 DNA reads as TGTGCCAGCAGCCGTCGACAGGGGGGGGACTATGGCTACACCTTC.

Notes on this clonotype: This sequence may be a read error, since a much larger clone differs from it by one base. The chain combines TRBV6-1 with TRBJ2-5, with D possibly TRBD2 on 6 matching bases. The CDR3 extends over 13 amino acids. CDR1 is MNHNS and CDR2 is SASEGT in the germline V gene. CDR3 region: CASNRLGQETQHF. CDR3 bases: TGTGCCAGCAATAGACTAGGCCAAGAGACCCAGCACTTC.

Remarks on this clonotype: A read error may explain this, as a much larger clone is one base away. The chain recombines TRBV20-1 with TRBJ2-7, with D possibly being TRBD2 (7 bases). The V end lost 5 bases, the J end lost 4 bases, and 24 bases lay between the germline ends. The CDR3 extends over 16 amino acids. The V gene's germline CDR1 is DFQATT and CDR2 SNEGSKA (reference sequence). The CDR3 coding sequence is TGCAGTGCTGCGGCTTTGGGGGGGGCAATGGAGTACGAGCAGTACGTC. Protein: CSAAALGGAMEYEQYV.

Concerning this clonotype itself: No conserved phenylalanine or tryptophan is present at the end of the CDR3, so a read error is the likely explanation. The chain recombines TRBV30 with TRBJ2-7; 7 nucleotides line up with TRBD1. Germline V gene lookup returns CDR1 GTSNPN and CDR2 SVGIG (reference sequence). J was trimmed by 5 bases and V by 0 bases; bases with no gene match: 4. This CDR3 comprises 13 residues. The CDR3 sequence: CAWSVKGANEQYL. CDR3 nucleotide sequence: TGTGCCTGGAGTGTAAAGGGGGCCAACGAGCAGTACCTC.

This clonotype was counted at least ten times. The V gene is TRBV19, the J gene TRBJ1-1; a weak D match, TRBD1 (5 bases). Germline CDR1 reads LNHDA; CDR2 reads SQIVND (reference sequence). This CDR3 contains 14 residues. Trimming pared 5 bases from V and 6 bases from J, leaving 16 bases between. The CDR3 nucleotides are TGTGCCAGTAGTTACGGGGCCGCCGACCCTGAAGCTTTCTTT. Amino acid sequence: CASSYGAADPEAFF.